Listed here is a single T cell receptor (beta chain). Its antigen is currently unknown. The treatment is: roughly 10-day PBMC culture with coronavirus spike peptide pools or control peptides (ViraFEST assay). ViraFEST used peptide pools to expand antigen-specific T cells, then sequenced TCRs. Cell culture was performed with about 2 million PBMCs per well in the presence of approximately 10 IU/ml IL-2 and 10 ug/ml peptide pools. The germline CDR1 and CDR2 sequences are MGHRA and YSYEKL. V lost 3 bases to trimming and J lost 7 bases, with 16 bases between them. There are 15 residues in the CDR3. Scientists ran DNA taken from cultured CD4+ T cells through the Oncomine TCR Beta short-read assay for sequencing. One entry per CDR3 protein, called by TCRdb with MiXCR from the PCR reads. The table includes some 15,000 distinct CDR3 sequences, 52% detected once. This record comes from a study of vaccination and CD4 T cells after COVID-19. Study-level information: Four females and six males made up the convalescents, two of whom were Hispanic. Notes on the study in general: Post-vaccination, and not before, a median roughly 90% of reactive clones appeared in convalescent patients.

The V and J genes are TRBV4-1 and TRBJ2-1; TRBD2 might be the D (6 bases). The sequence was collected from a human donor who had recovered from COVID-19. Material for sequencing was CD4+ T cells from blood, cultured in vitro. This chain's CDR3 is CASSQGWGGGNEQFF. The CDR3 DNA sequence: TGCGCCAGCAGCCAGGGGTGGGGAGGTGGAAATGAGCAGTTCTTC.